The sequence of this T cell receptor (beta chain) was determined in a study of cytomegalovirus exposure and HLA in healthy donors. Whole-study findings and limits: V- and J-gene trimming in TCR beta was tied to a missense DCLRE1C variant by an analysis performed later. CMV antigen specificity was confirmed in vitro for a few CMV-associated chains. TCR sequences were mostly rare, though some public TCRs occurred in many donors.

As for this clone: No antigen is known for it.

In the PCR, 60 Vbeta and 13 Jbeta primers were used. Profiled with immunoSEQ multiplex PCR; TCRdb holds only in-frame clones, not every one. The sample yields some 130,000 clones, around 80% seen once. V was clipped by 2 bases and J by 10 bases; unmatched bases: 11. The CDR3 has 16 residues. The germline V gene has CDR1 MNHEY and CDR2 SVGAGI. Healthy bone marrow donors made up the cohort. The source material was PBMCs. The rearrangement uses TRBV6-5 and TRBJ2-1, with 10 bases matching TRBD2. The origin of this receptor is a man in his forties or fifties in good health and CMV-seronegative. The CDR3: CASSYILAGAHLEQFF. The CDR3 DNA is TGTGCCAGCAGTTACATCCTAGCGGGGGCCCATTTAGAGCAGTTCTTC.